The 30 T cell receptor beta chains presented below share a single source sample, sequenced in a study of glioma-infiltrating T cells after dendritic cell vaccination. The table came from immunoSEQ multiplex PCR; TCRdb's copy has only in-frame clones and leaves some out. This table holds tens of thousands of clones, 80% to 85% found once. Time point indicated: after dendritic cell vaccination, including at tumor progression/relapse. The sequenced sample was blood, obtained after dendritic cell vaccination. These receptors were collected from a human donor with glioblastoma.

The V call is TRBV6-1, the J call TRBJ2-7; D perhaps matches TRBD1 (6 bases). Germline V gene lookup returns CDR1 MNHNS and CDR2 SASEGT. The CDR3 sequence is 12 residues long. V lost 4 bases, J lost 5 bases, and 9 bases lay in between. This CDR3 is CASSVSGDEQYF. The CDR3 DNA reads TGTGCCAGCAGTGTGTCAGGGGACGAGCAGTACTTC.

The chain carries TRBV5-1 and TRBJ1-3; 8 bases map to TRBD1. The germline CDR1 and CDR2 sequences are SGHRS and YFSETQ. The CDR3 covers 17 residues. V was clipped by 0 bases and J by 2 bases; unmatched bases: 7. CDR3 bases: TGCGCCAGCAGCTTGGTCCAGGGGGCTTTCGCTGGAAACACCATATATTTT. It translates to CASSLVQGAFAGNTIYF.

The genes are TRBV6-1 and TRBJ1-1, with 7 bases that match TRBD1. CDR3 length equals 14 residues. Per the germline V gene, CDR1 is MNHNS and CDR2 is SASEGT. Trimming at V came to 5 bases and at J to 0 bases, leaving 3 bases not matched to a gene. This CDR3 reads CASSWDSMNTEAFF. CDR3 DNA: TGTGCCAGCAGTTGGGACAGCATGAACACTGAAGCTTTCTTT.

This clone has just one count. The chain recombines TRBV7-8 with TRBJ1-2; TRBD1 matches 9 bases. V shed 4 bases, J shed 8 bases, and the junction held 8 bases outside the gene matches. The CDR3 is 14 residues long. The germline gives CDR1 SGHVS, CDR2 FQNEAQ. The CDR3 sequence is CASSSGQGAGGYTF. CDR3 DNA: TGTGCCAGCAGCTCGGGACAGGGAGCGGGCGGCTACACCTTC.

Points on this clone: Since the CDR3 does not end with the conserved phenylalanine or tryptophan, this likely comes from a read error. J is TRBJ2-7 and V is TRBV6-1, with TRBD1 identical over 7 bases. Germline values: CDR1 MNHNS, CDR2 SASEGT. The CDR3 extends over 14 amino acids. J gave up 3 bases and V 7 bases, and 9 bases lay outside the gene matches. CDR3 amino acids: CASIMEQGYYEQYL. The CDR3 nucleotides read TGTGCCAGCATAATGGAACAGGGGTACTACGAGCAGTACCTC.

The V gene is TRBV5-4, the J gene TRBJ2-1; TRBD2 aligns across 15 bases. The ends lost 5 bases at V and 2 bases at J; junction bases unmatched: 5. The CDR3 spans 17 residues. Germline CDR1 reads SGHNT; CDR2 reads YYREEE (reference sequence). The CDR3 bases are TGTGCCAGCAGTCCTGGACTAGCGGGGGGGACCTACAATGAGCAGTTCTTC. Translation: CASSPGLAGGTYNEQFF.

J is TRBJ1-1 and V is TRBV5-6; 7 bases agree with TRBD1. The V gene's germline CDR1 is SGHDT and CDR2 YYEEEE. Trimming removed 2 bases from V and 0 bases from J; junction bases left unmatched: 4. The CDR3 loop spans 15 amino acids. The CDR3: CASSLPQGLNTEAFF. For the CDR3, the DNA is TGTGCCAGCAGCTTACCACAGGGGCTGAACACTGAAGCTTTCTTT.

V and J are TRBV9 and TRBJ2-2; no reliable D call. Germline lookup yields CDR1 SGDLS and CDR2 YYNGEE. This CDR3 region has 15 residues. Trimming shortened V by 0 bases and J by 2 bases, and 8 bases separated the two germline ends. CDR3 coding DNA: TGTGCCAGCAGCGTAGGACTTCCTAACACCGGGGAGCTGTTTTTT. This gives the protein CASSVGLPNTGELFF.

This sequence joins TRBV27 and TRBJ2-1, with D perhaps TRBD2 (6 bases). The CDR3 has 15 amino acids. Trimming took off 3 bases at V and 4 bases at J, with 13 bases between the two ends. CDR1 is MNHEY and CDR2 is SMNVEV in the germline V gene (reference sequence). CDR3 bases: TGTGCCAGCAGTTTCCTAGGCGGGGCATACAATGAGCAGTTCTTC. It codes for CASSFLGGAYNEQFF.

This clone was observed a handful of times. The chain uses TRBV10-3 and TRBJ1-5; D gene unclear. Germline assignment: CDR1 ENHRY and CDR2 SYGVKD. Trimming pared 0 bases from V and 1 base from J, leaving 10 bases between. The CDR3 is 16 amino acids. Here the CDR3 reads CAISESRSRSNQPQHF. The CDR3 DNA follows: TGTGCCATCAGTGAGTCGAGAAGCCGGAGCAATCAGCCCCAGCATTTT.

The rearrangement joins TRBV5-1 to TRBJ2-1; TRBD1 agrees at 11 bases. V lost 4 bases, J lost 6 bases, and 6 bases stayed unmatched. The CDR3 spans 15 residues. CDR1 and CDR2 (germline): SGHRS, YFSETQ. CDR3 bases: TGCGCCAGCAGCCTGGGACAGGGGGGACTCAATGAGCAGTTCTTC. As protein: CASSLGQGGLNEQFF.

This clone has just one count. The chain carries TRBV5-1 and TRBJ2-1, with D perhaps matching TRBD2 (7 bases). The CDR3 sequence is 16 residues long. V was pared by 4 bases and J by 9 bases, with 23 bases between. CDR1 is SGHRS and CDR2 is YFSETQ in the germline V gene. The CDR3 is CASSPPGGSSVGEQFF. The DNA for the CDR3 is TGCGCCAGCAGCCCTCCGGGGGGCAGCTCCGTGGGTGAGCAGTTCTTC.

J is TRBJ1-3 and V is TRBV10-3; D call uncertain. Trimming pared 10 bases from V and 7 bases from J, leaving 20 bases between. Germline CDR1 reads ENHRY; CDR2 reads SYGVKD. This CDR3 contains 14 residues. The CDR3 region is CATSVSLIQNTIYF. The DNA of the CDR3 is TGTGCCACCAGCGTATCCCTTATCCAGAACACCATATATTTT.

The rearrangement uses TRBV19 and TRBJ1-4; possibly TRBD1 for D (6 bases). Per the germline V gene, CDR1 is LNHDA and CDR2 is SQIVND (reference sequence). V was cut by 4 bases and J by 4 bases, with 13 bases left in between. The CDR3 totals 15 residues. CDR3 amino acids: CASSNRDTFNEKLFF. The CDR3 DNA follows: TGTGCCAGTAGTAACCGGGACACCTTTAATGAAAAACTGTTTTTT.

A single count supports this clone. The DNA for the CDR3 is TGTGCCAGCAGCTTGGACAGGTTCGACGAGCAGTACTTC. Amino acid sequence: CASSLDRFDEQYF. V and J are TRBV5-8 and TRBJ2-7, with TRBD1 as a possible D gene (5 bases). CDR3 length equals 13 residues. Germline CDR1 SGHTS, CDR2 YDEGEE. The V end lost 0 bases, the J end lost 5 bases, and 9 bases lay between the germline ends.

CDR3 protein: CAISELDTQYF. The CDR3, as DNA: TGTGCCATCAGTGAGCTTGATACGCAGTATTTT. The rearrangement joins TRBV10-3 to TRBJ2-3; D uncertain. Germline values: CDR1 ENHRY, CDR2 SYGVKD. Trimming took off 2 bases at V and 6 bases at J, with 3 bases between the two ends. This CDR3 contains 11 residues.

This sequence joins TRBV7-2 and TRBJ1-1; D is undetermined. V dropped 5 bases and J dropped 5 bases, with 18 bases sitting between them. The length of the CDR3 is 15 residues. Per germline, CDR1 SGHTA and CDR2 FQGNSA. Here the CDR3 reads CASSLVSGVGTEAFF. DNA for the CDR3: TGTGCCAGCAGCCTCGTGAGTGGAGTAGGTACTGAAGCTTTCTTT.

The CDR3: CASKGQSNQPQHF. The DNA of the CDR3 is TGTGCCAGTAAGGGACAGTCAAATCAGCCCCAGCATTTT. V is TRBV2 and J is TRBJ1-5, with 7 bases identical to TRBD1. The CDR3 covers 13 residues. The ends lost 9 bases at V and 4 bases at J; junction bases unmatched: 6. CDR1 is SNHLY and CDR2 is FYNNEI in the germline V gene. The whole variable domain, remainder taken from reference TRBV2 and TRBJ1-5, is EPEVTQTPSHQVTQMGQEVILRCVPISNHLYFYWYRQILGQKVEFLVSFYNNEISEKSEIFDDQFSVERPDGSNFTLKIRSTKLEDSAMYFCASKGQSNQPQHFGDGTRLSIL.

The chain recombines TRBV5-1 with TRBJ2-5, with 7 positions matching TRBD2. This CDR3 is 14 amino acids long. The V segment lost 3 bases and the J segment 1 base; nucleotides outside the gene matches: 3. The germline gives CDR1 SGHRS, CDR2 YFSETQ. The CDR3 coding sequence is TGCGCCAGCAGCTCGGGAGGTGTCCAAGAGACCCAGTACTTC. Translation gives CASSSGGVQETQYF.

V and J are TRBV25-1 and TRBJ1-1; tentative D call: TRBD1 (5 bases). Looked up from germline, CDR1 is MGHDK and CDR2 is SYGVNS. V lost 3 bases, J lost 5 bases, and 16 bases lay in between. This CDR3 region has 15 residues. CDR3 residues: CASSESSGEGTEAFF. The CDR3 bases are TGTGCCAGCAGTGAGTCGTCGGGGGAGGGTACTGAAGCTTTCTTT.

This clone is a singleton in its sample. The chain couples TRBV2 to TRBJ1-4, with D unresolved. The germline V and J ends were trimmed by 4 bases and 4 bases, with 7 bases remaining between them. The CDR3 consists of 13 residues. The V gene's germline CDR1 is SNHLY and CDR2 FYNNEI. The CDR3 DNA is TGTGCCAGCAGTGGGGGAGATAATGAAAAACTGTTTTTT. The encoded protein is CASSGGDNEKLFF.

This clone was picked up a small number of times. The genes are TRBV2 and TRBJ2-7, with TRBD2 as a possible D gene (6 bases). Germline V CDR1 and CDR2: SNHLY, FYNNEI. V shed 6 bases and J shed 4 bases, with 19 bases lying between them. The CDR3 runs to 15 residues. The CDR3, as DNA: TGTGCCAGCAGCCTCACACGGCTCGGGGGTTACGAGCAGTACTTC. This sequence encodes CASSLTRLGGYEQYF.

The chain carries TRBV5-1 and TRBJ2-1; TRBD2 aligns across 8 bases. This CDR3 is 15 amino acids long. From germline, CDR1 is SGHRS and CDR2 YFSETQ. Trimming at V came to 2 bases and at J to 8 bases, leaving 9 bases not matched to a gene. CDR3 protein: CASSFSRGGFDEQFF. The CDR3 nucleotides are TGCGCCAGCAGCTTTTCTCGGGGGGGGTTCGATGAGCAGTTCTTC.

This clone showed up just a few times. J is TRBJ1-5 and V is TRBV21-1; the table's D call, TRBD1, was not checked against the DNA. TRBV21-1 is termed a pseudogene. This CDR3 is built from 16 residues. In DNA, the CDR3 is TGTGCCAGCAGCACTATGACAGGGGGAGGCAATCAGCCCCAGCATTTT. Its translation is CASSTMTGGGNQPQHF.

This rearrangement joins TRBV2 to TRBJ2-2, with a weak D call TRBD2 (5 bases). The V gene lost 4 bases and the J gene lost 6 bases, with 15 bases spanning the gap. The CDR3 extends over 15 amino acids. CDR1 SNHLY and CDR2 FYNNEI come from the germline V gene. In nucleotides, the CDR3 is TGTGCCAGCAGTGCCAGGACTGGAGGTTCCGGGGAGCTGTTTTTT. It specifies CASSARTGGSGELFF.

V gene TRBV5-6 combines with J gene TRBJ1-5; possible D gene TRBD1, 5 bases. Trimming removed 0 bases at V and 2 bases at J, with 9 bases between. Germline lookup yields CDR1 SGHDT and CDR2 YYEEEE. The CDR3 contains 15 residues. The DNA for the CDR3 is TGTGCCAGCAGCTTGGAAGGGGCGGGCAATCAGCCCCAGCATTTT. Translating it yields CASSLEGAGNQPQHF.

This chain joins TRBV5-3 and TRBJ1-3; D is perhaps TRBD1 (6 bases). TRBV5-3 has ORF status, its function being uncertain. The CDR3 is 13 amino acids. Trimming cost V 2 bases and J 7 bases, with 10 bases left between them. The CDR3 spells CARSLQGPNTIYF. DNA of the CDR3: TGTGCCAGAAGCTTACAGGGTCCGAACACCATATATTTT.

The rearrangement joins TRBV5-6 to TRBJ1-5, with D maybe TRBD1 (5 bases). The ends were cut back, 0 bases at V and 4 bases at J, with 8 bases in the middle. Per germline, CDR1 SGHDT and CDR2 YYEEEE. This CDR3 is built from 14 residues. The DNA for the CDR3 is TGTGCCAGCAGCTTGGGGCGGGGGAATCAGCCCCAGCATTTT. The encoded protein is CASSLGRGNQPQHF.

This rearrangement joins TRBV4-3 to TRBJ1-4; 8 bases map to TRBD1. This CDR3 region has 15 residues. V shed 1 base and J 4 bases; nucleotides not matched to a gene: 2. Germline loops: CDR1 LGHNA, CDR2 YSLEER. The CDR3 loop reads CASSQGDRSNEKLFF. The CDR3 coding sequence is TGCGCCAGCAGCCAAGGGGACAGGAGTAATGAAAAACTGTTTTTT.

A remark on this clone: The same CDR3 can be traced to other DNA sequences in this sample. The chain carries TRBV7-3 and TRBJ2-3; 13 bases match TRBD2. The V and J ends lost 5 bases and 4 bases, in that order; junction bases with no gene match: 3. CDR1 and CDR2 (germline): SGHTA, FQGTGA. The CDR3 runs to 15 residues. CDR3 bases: TGTGCCAGCAGCATCGGGACTAGCGGGGCAGATACGCAGTATTTT. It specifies CASSIGTSGADTQYF. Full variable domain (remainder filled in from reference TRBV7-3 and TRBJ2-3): GAGVSQTPSNKVTEKGKYVELRCDPISGHTALYWYRQSLGQGPEFLIYFQGTGAADDSGLPNDRFFAVRPEGSVSTLKIQRTERGDSAVYLCASSIGTSGADTQYFGPGTRLTVL.